Described below is a single T cell receptor beta chain sequence and its context. The antigen remains unidentified. This sample stems from a study of shared clonotypes between healthy human individuals. Points from the study as a whole: Among donors, clonotype sharing was expected to be affected by sequencing depth.

Those who donated were healthy HIV-negative adults, with no recent acute infections or vaccinations reported. Sequencing on ten immunoSEQ deep assay plates was performed for unsorted PBMC DNA. The data were produced by immunoSEQ multiplex PCR, yet TCRdb's version contains in-frame clones alone and is incomplete. The sample records about 490,000 clones, 70% to 85% being singletons. This receptor was taken from a woman between 35 and 50 years old in good health. Some clones in this sample may be carry-over from other donors' samples. Sequencing used PBMCs.

The chain's CDR3 is CASSLNTGSGEKLFF. In DNA, the CDR3 is TGTGCCAGCTCACTGAACACAGGGAGCGGTGAAAAACTGTTTTTT. The chain is built from TRBV18 and TRBJ1-4; a possible D gene is TRBD1 (6 bases). CDR1 KGHSH and CDR2 LQKENI come from the germline V gene. The CDR3 length is 15 residues. V lost 4 bases and J 7 bases, leaving 16 bases between the germline ends.